The clone carrying this T cell receptor beta chain was seen a few times. No antigen is known for it. The sample providers were healthy Caucasian people from Russia, aged about 6 to 100. The CDR3 is 13 amino acids. V shed 2 bases and J shed 0 bases, with 8 bases lying between them. Germline V gene lookup returns CDR1 DFQATT and CDR2 SNEGSKA (reference sequence). With a J-beta primer mix and a sample-barcoded 5' primer, a second PCR ran roughly 6 to 11 cycles. MiXCR, run by TCRdb on the 5' RACE reads, gives a single entry per CDR3 protein. The data show approximately 800,000 distinct CDR3 sequences, with about 59% seen just once and around a quarter held by the top ten. This sample stems from a study of blood T cells in healthy people across ages. Points from the study as a whole: Diversity estimates from one million T cells were considered underestimates. Shifts in expanded clonotypes may have been confounded by donor CMV status, which was unknown. More naive CD4+ cells and higher diversity marked long-lived donors relative to aged donors.

The chain joins TRBV20-1 to TRBJ2-7; a weak D match, TRBD1 (6 bases). The source of this sequence is a man aged 25-45 years in good health. The specimen was blood. DNA for the CDR3: TGCAGTGCTAGAACAGGGAGCTCCTACGAGCAGTACTTC. It translates to CSARTGSSYEQYF.